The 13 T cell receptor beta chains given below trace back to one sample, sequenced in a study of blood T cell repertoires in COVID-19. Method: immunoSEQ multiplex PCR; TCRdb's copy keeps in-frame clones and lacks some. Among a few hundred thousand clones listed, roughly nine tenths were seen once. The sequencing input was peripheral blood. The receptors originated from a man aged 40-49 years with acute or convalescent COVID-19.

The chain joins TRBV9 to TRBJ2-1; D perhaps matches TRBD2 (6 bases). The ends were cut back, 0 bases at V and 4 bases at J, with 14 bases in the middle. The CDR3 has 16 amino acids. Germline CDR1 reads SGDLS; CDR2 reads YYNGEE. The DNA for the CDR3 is TGTGCCAGCAGCGTAGGGGTTAGCGGCCTTTACAATGAGCAGTTCTTC. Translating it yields CASSVGVSGLYNEQFF.

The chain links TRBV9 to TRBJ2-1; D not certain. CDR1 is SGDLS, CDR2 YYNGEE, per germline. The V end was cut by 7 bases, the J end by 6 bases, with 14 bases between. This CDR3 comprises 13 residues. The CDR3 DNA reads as TGTGCCAGCGGGCCTACAGCAGGCAATGAGCAGTTCTTC. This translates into CASGPTAGNEQFF.

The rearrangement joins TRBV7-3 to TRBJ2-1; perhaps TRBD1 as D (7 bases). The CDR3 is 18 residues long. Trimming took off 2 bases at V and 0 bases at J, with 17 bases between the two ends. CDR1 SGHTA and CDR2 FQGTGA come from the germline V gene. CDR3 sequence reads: CASSLLSGGSYSYNEQFF. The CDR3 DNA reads TGTGCCAGCAGCTTACTTTCAGGGGGGTCCTACTCCTACAATGAGCAGTTCTTC.

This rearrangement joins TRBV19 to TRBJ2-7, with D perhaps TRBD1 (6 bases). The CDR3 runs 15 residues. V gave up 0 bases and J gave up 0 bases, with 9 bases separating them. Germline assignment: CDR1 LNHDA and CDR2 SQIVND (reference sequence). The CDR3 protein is CASSIDTDSSYEQYF. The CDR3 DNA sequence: TGTGCCAGTAGTATAGACACGGACAGCTCCTACGAGCAGTACTTC.

CDR3 coding DNA: TGTGCCTGGAGGAAACCAGGGGTGGGGCAGCCCCAGCATTTT. This sequence encodes CAWRKPGVGQPQHF. The chain combines TRBV30 with TRBJ1-5, with D tentatively TRBD1 (6 bases). V gave up 3 bases and J gave up 7 bases, with 16 bases separating them. The germline CDR1 and CDR2 sequences are GTSNPN and SVGIG (reference sequence). The CDR3 extends over 14 amino acids. The full variable domain, its missing parts supplied by reference TRBV30 and TRBJ1-5, is SQTIHQWPATLVQPVGSPLSLECTVEGTSNPNLYWYRQAAGRGLQLLFYSVGIGQISSEVPQNLSASRPQDRQFILSSKKLLLSDSGFYLCAWRKPGVGQPQHFGDGTRLSIL.

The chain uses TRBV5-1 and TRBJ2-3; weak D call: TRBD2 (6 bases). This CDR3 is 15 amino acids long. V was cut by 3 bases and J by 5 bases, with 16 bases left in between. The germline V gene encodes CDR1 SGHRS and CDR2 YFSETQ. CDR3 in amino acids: CASSSTSPARDTQYF. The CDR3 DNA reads TGCGCCAGCAGCTCTACTAGCCCCGCAAGAGATACGCAGTATTTT.

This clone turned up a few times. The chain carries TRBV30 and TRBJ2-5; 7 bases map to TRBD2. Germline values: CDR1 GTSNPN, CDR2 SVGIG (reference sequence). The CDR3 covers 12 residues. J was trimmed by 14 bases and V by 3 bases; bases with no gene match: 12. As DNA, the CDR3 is TGTGCCTGGAGCCGTGCCCTAACTAGCGCCTACTTC. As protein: CAWSRALTSAYF.

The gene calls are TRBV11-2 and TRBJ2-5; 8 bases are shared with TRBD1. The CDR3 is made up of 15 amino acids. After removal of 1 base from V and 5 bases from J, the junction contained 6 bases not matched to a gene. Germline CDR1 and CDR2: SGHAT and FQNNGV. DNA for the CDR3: TGTGCCAGCAGCTTAGCCGGGACAGGAGGGGAGACCCAGTACTTC. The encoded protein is CASSLAGTGGETQYF.

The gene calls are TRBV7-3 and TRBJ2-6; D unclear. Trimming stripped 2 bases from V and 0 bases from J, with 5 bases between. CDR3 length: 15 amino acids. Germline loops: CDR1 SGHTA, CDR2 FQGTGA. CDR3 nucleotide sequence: TGTGCCAGCAGCTTAGGGCCCTCTGGGGCCAACGTCCTGACTTTC. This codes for CASSLGPSGANVLTF.

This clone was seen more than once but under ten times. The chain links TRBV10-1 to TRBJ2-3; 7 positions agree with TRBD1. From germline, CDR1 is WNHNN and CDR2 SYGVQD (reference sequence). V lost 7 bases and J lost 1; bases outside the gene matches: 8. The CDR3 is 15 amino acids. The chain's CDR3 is CASNPGTERTDTQYF. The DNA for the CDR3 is TGCGCCAGCAACCCCGGGACAGAACGCACAGATACGCAGTATTTT.

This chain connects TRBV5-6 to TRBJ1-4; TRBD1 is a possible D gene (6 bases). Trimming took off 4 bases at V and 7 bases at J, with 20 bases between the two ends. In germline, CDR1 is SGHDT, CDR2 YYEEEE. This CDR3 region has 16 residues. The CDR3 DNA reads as TGTGCCAGCAGCCTCGGGGCAGGGGCTGCCATTGAAAAACTGTTTTTT. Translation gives CASSLGAGAAIEKLFF.

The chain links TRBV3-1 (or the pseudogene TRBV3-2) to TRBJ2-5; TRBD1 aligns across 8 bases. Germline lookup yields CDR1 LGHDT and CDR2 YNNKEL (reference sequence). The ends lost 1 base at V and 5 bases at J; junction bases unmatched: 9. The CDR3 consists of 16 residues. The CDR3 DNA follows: TGTGCCAGCAGCCAAGCGGCCAGGGGGCTGGGGGAGACCCAGTACTTC. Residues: CASSQAARGLGETQYF.

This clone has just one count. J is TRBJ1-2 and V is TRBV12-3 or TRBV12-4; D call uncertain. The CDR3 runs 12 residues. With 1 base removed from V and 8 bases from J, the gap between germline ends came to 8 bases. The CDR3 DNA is TGTGCCAGCAGTTTAGATCTCGGGGGCTACACCTTC. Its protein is CASSLDLGGYTF.